The T cell receptor (beta chain) described here comes from a study of blood T cell repertoires in COVID-19. In the study overall: The United States, Italy and Spain provided the acute and convalescent COVID-19 samples. T cells, B-cell-depleted T cells, or PBMCs supplied cDNA or gDNA.

The CDR3 totals 18 residues. Germline V gene data show CDR1 as SEHNR and CDR2 as FQNEAQ (reference sequence). J was trimmed by 3 bases and V by 5 bases; bases with no gene match: 14. Authors' analysis steps: Reference gene primer amplification yielded estimated nucleated cell counts. This table comes from immunoSEQ multiplex PCR, and its TCRdb copy is limited to in-frame clones, with some not included. V and J calls and clone size come straight from that table; D and trimming were deduced from the DNA. This table holds some 400,000 clones, around 87% found once. The clonotype comes from a man aged 18 to 29 with active or convalescent COVID-19. This chain connects TRBV7-9 to TRBJ2-2; 8 bases agree with TRBD1. The sequencing input was peripheral blood. The CDR3 spells CASSPGQGRRSDTGELFF. In nucleotides, the CDR3 is TGTGCCAGCAGCCCCGGACAGGGTCGACGTTCGGACACCGGGGAGCTGTTTTTT. Drawing the rest from reference TRBV7-9 and TRBJ2-2, the complete variable domain is DTGVSQNPRHKITKRGQNVTFRCDPISEHNRLYWYRQTLGQGPEFLTYFQNEAQLEKSRLLSDRFSAERPKGSFSTLEIQRTEQGDSAMYLCASSPGQGRRSDTGELFFGEGSRLTVL.